A single sample is the source of the 12 T cell receptor beta chains below, sequenced in a study of T-cell memory formation after mild COVID-19. TCRdb used MiXCR to reprocess the 5' RACE reads, holding one entry per CDR3 protein. The data contain roughly 68,000 distinct CDR3 sequences, around 15% of them singletons. Sequenced sample: PBMCs or a T cell subset sorted from them (not recorded which). The receptors derive from an adult woman who had mild COVID-19 (a few samples of this study predate the infection). Cell type and time point are not known.

The chain links TRBV7-9 to TRBJ2-1; TRBD2 matches at 11 bases. Trimming took 3 bases from V and 5 from J; bases not matched to a gene: 15. This CDR3 is built from 19 residues. The germline V gene encodes CDR1 SEHNR and CDR2 FQNEAQ (reference sequence). CDR3 amino acids: CASSLNPYSTSGSHNEQFF. As DNA, the CDR3 is TGTGCCAGCAGCTTGAACCCTTATTCAACTAGCGGGAGCCACAATGAGCAGTTCTTC. The variable domain in full, completed from reference TRBV7-9 and TRBJ2-1, reads DTGVSQNPRHKITKRGQNVTFRCDPISEHNRLYWYRQTLGQGPEFLTYFQNEAQLEKSRLLSDRFSAERPKGSFSTLEIQRTEQGDSAMYLCASSLNPYSTSGSHNEQFFGPGTRLTVL.

This clonotype turned up a few times. The rearrangement links TRBV12-3 or TRBV12-4 to TRBJ2-6, with 7 bases lining up with TRBD1. The CDR3 runs to 18 residues. Losses at the gene ends were 3 bases for V and 4 bases for J; bases not matched to a gene: 12. CDR3 sequence (DNA): TGTGCCAGCAGTTTTGGGACAGCCTTTGTGTGGGGGGCCAACGTCCTGACTTTC. Amino acids: CASSFGTAFVWGANVLTF.

This clonotype came up a few times. The chain employs TRBV12-3 or TRBV12-4 and TRBJ2-3; D gene ambiguous. V gave up 3 bases and J gave up 5 bases, with 9 bases separating them. This CDR3 is built from 13 residues. The CDR3 here is CASSFTPLDTQYF. The CDR3 nucleotides read TGTGCCAGCAGTTTCACGCCTTTAGATACGCAGTATTTT.

V usage is TRBV18 and J usage is TRBJ2-3; 10 positions agree with TRBD2. This CDR3 has 16 amino acids. Per the germline V gene, CDR1 is KGHSH and CDR2 is LQKENI. Trimming cost V 6 bases and J 0 bases; bases outside gene matches: 6. The DNA for the CDR3 is TGTGCCAGCTCCCTAGCGGGGGTAGCTAGCACAGATACGCAGTATTTT. Its protein is CASSLAGVASTDTQYF.

This chain links TRBV20-1 with TRBJ2-7, with D tentatively TRBD1 or TRBD2 (5 bases each). V lost 0 bases and J 3 bases, leaving 15 bases between the germline ends. The length of the CDR3 is 15 residues. Looked up from germline, CDR1 is DFQATT and CDR2 is SNEGSKA (reference sequence). CDR3 in amino acids: CSARDGTIGFYEQYF. In DNA form, the CDR3 reads TGCAGTGCTAGAGATGGGACCATAGGTTTCTACGAGCAGTACTTC.

The chain combines TRBV11-1 with TRBJ2-1; TRBD2 agrees at 12 bases. V shed 3 bases, J shed 6 bases, and the junction held 3 bases outside the gene matches. The CDR3 has 15 residues. Germline V lookup: CDR1 SGHAT, CDR2 FQDESV (reference sequence). In DNA form, the CDR3 reads TGTGCCAGCAGCTTCGGGACTAGCGGGCTCAATGAGCAGTTCTTC. It yields the protein CASSFGTSGLNEQFF.

V is TRBV4-1 and J is TRBJ1-1; D is unclear. Germline V gene data show CDR1 as MGHRA and CDR2 as YSYEKL. This CDR3 spans 15 amino acids. V lost 0 bases to trimming and J lost 1 base, with 9 bases between them. The DNA of the CDR3 is TGCGCCAGCAGCCAAGACGGAGTTTCGAACACTGAAGCTTTCTTT. Translation: CASSQDGVSNTEAFF.

The V call is TRBV29-1, the J call TRBJ2-5; D tentatively reads TRBD1 or TRBD2 (5 bases each). The CDR3 has 13 amino acids. The germline V and J ends were trimmed by 6 bases and 2 bases, with 13 bases remaining between them. The V gene's germline CDR1 is SQVTM and CDR2 ANQGSEA. CDR3 region: CSVEGIRQETQYF. In DNA, the CDR3 is TGCAGCGTCGAGGGGATCCGGCAAGAGACCCAGTACTTC.

The table lists this clonotype with a few counts. The chain is built from TRBV11-2 and TRBJ2-3; D remains ambiguous. Germline CDR1 and CDR2: SGHAT and FQNNGV. The CDR3 spans 13 residues. Trimming pared 5 bases from V and 6 bases from J, leaving 12 bases between. The CDR3 coding sequence is TGTGCCAGCAGCCCCCCAAGGGTGGATACGCAGTATTTT. It yields the protein CASSPPRVDTQYF.

This clonotype showed up just a few times. J is TRBJ1-5 and V is TRBV4-1; no definite D call. The CDR3 runs 14 residues. Germline V CDR1 and CDR2: MGHRA, YSYEKL. Trimming removed 4 bases from V and 5 bases from J, with 12 bases in between. CDR3 amino acids: CASSPGVGDQPQHF. The CDR3 DNA sequence: TGCGCCAGCAGCCCTGGGGTCGGCGATCAGCCCCAGCATTTT.

This rearrangement joins TRBV5-1 to TRBJ2-1; the D gene is possibly TRBD1 (7 bases). Trimming stripped 0 bases from V and 1 base from J, with 11 bases between. In germline, CDR1 is SGHRS, CDR2 YFSETQ. The CDR3 has 16 residues. CDR3 region: CASSLGQGGSYNEQFF. The DNA for the CDR3 is TGCGCCAGCAGCTTGGGACAGGGAGGATCCTACAATGAGCAGTTCTTC.

This clonotype appeared once. The chain employs TRBV7-9 and TRBJ1-1; no reliable D call. The V gene's germline CDR1 is SEHNR and CDR2 FQNEAQ (reference sequence). The V end was cut by 5 bases, the J end by 10 bases, with 17 bases between. The CDR3 contains 13 residues. The DNA for the CDR3 is TGTGCCAGCAGCGAGCAACCGGGAGGAAGAGCTTTCTTT. It encodes CASSEQPGGRAFF.